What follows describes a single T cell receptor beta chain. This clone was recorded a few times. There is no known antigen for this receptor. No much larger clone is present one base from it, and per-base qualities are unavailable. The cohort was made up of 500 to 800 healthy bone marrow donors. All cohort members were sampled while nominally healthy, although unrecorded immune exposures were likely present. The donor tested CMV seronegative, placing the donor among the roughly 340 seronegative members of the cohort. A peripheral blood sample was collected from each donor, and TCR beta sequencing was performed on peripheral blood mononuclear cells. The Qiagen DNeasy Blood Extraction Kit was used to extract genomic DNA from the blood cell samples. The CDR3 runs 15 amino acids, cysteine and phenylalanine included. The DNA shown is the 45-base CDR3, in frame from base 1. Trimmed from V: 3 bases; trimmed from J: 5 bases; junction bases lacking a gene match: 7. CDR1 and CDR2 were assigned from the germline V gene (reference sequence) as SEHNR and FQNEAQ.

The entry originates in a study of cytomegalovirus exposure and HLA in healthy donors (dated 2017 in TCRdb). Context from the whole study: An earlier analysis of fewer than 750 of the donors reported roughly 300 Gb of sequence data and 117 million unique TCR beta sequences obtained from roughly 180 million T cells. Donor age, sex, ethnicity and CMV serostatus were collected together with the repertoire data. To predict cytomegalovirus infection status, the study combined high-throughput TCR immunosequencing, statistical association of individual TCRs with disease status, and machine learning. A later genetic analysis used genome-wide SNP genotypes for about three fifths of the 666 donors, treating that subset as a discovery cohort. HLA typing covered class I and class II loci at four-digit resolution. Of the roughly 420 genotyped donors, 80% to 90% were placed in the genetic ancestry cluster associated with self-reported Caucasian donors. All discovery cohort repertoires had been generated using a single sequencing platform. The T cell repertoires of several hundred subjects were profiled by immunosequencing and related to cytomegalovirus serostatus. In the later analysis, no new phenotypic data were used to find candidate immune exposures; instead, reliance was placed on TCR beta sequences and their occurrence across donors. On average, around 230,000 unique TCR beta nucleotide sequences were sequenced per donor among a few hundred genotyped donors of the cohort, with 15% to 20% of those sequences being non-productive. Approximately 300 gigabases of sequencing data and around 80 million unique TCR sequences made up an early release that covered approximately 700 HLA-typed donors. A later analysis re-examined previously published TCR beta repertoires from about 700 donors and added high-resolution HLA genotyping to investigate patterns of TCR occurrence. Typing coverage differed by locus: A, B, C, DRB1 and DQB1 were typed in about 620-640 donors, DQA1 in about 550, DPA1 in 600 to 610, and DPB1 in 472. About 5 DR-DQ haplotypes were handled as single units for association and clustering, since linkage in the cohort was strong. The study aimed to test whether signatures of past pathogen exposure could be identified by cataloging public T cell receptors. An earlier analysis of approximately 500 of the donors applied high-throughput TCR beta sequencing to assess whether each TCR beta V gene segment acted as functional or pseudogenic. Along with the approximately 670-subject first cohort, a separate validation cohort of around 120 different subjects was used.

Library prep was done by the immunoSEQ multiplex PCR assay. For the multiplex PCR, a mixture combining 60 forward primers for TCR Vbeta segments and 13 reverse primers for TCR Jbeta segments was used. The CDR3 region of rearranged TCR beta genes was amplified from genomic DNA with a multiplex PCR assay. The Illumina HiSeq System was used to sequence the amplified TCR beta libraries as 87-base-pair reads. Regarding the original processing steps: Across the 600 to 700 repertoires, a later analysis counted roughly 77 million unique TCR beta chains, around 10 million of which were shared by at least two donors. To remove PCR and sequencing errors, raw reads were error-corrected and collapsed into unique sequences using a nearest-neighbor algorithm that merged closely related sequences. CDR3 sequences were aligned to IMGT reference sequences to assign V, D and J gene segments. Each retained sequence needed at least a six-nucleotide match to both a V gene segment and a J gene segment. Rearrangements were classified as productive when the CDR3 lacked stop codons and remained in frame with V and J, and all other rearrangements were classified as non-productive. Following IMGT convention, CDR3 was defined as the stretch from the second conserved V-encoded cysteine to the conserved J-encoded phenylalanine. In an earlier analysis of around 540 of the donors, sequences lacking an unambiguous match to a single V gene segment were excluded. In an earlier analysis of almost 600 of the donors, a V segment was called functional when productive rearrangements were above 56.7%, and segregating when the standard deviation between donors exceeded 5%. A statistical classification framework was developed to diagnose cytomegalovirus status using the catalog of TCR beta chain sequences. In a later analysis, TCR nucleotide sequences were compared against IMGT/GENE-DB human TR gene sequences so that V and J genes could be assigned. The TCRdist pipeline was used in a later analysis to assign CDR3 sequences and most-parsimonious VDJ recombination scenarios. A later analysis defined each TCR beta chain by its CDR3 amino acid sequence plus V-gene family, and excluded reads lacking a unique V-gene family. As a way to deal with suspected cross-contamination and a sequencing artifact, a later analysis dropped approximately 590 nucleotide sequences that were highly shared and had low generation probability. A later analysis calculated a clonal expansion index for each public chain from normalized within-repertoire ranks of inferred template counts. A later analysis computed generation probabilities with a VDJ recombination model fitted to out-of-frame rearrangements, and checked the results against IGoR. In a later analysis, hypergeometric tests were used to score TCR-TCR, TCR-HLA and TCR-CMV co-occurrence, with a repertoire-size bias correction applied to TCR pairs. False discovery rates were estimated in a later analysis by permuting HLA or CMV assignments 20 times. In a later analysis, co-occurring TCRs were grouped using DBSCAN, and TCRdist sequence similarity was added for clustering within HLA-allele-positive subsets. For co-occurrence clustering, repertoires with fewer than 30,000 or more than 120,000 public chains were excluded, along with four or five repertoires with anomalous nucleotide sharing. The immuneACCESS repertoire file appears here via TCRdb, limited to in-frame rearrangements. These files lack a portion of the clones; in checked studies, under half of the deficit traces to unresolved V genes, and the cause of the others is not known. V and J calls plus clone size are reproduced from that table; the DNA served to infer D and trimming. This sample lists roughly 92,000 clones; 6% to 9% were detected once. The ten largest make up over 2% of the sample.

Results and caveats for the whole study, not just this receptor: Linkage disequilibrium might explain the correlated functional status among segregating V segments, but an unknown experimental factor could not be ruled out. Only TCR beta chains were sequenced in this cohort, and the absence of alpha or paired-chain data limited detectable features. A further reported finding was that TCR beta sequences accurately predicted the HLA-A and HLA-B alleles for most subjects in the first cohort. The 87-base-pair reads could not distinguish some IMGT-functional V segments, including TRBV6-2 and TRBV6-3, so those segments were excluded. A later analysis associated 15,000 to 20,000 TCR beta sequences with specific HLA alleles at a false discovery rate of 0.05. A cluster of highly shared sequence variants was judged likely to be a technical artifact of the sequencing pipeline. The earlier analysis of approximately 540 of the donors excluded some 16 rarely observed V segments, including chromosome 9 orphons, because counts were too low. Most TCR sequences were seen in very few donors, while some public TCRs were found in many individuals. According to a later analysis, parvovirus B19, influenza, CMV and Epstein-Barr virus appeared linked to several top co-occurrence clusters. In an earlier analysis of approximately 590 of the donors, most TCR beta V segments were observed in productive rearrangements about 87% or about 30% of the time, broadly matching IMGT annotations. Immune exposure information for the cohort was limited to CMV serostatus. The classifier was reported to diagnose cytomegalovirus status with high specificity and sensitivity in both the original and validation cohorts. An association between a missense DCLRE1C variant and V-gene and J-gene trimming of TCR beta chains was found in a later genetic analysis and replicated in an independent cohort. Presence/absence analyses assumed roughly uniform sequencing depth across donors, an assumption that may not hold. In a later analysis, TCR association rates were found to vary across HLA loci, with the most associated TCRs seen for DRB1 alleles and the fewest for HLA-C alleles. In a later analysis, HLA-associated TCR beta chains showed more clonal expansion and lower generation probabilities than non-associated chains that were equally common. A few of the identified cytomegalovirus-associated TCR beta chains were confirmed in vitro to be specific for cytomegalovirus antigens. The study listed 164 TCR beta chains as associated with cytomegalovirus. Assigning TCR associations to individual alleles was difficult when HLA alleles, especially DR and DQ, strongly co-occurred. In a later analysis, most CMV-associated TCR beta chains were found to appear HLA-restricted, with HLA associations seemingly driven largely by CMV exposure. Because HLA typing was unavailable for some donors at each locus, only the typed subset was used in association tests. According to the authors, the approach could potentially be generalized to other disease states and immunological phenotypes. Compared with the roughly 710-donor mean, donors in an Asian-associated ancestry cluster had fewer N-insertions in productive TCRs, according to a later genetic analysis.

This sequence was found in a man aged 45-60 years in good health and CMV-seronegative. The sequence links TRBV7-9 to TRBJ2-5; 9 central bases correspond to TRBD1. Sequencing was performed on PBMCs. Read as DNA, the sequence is TGTGCCAGCAGCTTGAGACAACAGGGGGCTGAGACCCAGTACTTC. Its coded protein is CASSLRQQGAETQYF.